These 15 T cell receptor beta chains were all obtained from the same sample, sequenced in a study of blood T cells in healthy people across ages. Then a second PCR, running about 6 to 11 cycles, was carried out with a sample-barcoded 5' primer and a J-beta primer mix. TCRdb reanalysed the 5' RACE reads using MiXCR and keeps one entry per CDR3 protein. The sample lists about 650,000 distinct CDR3 sequences, about 50% occurring once. Sequenced input: blood. The receptors here all came from a woman of 80 years or more in good health.

This clonotype was counted ten times or more. The CDR3 loop reads CASSYSVSGRADTQYF. In nucleotides, the CDR3 is TGTGCCAGCAGTTACTCGGTCAGCGGGAGAGCAGATACGCAGTATTTT. The chain joins TRBV6-5 to TRBJ2-3, with TRBD2 identical over 8 bases. Germline CDR1 reads MNHEY; CDR2 reads SVGAGI. With 0 bases clipped from V and 4 bases from J, the junction kept 6 bases outside the gene matches. The CDR3 covers 16 residues.

In DNA form, the CDR3 reads TGTGCCAGCAGTCCCAGACAGGGGAGTACTGAAGCTTTCTTT. It codes for CASSPRQGSTEAFF. This sequence joins TRBV12-3 or TRBV12-4 and TRBJ1-1, with 8 positions matching TRBD1. The CDR3 sequence is 14 residues long. V lost 5 bases, J lost 5 bases, and 7 bases stayed unmatched.

This clonotype showed up many times. This chain uses TRBV6-6 with TRBJ1-4; possible D gene TRBD1, 5 bases. CDR1 MNHNY and CDR2 SVGAGI come from the germline V gene (reference sequence). V lost 2 bases and J 7 bases, leaving 11 bases between the germline ends. This CDR3 contains 14 residues. The CDR3 loop reads CASSYGAVGEKLFF. Written as DNA, the CDR3 is TGTGCCAGCAGTTACGGGGCAGTCGGTGAAAAACTGTTTTTT.

Comment on this clonotype: At one end, the junction sequence differs from germline, possibly due to a read error. The chain joins TRBV27 to TRBJ1-5; weak D call: TRBD1 (5 bases). Germline values: CDR1 MNHEY, CDR2 SMNVEV (reference sequence). The CDR3 is made up of 15 amino acids. Here the CDR3 DNA reads TGTGCCAGTAGTTCTTGGGGGTCTAGCAATCAGCCCCAGCATTTT. It specifies CASSSWGSSNQPQHF.

Notes on this clonotype: A single base separates this from a much larger clone, so it may be a read error. The conserved closing phenylalanine or tryptophan is absent in this CDR3, likely reflecting a read error. V is TRBV27 and J is TRBJ2-4; D is perhaps TRBD2 (5 bases). Germline lookup yields CDR1 MNHEY and CDR2 SMNVEV (reference sequence). CDR3 length: 16 residues. V was clipped by 6 bases and J by 1 base, with 16 bases between them. This CDR3 reads CASSGWGERAKNIQYS. The CDR3 region has the DNA TGTGCCAGCAGCGGGTGGGGAGAGAGGGCCAAAAACATTCAGTACTCC.

This chain joins TRBV28 and TRBJ2-1, with 10 bases matching TRBD2. TRBJ2-7 matches the DNA end more closely, so the J call is doubtful. The CDR3 loop spans 16 amino acids. The germline gives CDR1 MDHEN, CDR2 SYDVKM. The CDR3 DNA is TGTGCCAGCAGCCGAACTAGCGGGGTATCCTACAATGAGCAGTACTTC. Translating it yields CASSRTSGVSYNEQYF.

This clonotype has only a few counts. The CDR3 loop is CASRGAAVSTDTQYF. In DNA form, the CDR3 reads TGTGCCAGCAGGGGCGCGGCAGTCAGCACAGATACGCAGTATTTT. The chain carries TRBV6-6 and TRBJ2-3; no definite D call. The CDR3 length is 15 residues. The V gene's germline CDR1 is MNHNY and CDR2 SVGAGI (reference sequence). The V and J ends lost 6 bases and 0 bases respectively, with 13 bases between them.

This clonotype has at least ten counts. The chain joins TRBV29-1 to TRBJ2-7, with 10 positions matching TRBD1. This CDR3 contains 14 residues. Germline CDR1 SQVTM, CDR2 ANQGSEA. J was trimmed by 2 bases and V by 7 bases; bases with no gene match: 8. CDR3 region: CSAGSGTGAYEQYF. Here the CDR3 DNA reads TGCAGCGCTGGATCTGGGACAGGGGCCTACGAGCAGTACTTC.

This clonotype has a handful of counts. V usage is TRBV20-1 and J usage is TRBJ2-1, with 9 bases lining up with TRBD2. The CDR3 runs to 14 residues. J lost 7 bases, V lost 0 bases, and 4 bases had no gene match. The germline V gene encodes CDR1 DFQATT and CDR2 SNEGSKA (reference sequence). The CDR3 is CSARDRTSENEQFF. Here the CDR3 DNA reads TGCAGTGCTAGAGACCGGACTAGCGAGAATGAGCAGTTCTTC.

The CDR3 loop reads CASSLVRGQGDGYTF. CDR3 in DNA: TGTGCCAGCAGCTTAGTTCGCGGACAGGGGGATGGCTACACCTTC. This chain links TRBV7-9 with TRBJ1-2; 10 nucleotides line up with TRBD1. The CDR3 consists of 15 residues. Unmatched junction bases numbered 5, after V lost 1 base and J lost 6 bases. CDR1 SEHNR and CDR2 FQNEAQ come from the germline V gene (reference sequence).

This clonotype was observed many times. The chain employs TRBV18 and TRBJ2-1; TRBD1 matches at 7 bases. The germline gives CDR1 KGHSH, CDR2 LQKENI. The V segment lost 3 bases and the J segment 5 bases; nucleotides outside the gene matches: 7. The CDR3 consists of 15 residues. CDR3 DNA: TGTGCCAGCTCACCGATAAGGGGACAGAACAATGAGCAGTTCTTC. Its protein product is CASSPIRGQNNEQFF.

This clonotype was counted many times. This chain joins TRBV2 and TRBJ1-1; D is uncertain. Deletions cut 3 bases from V and 1 base from J, with 9 bases between. Germline CDR1 and CDR2: SNHLY and FYNNEI. The length of the CDR3 is 14 residues. CDR3 amino acids: CASSERAWNTEAFF. In DNA, the CDR3 is TGTGCCAGCAGTGAGCGGGCCTGGAACACTGAAGCTTTCTTT.

This clonotype was recorded many times. The rearrangement uses TRBV28 and TRBJ2-5; the D gene is possibly TRBD2 (5 bases). Trimming took off 4 bases at V and 3 bases at J, with 12 bases between the two ends. CDR1 MDHEN and CDR2 SYDVKM come from the germline V gene. This CDR3 contains 14 residues. CDR3 in DNA: TGTGCCAGCAGTTGGTACGGGGAGAAAGAGACCCAGTACTTC. It is translated as CASSWYGEKETQYF. The entire variable domain, with the rest obtained from reference TRBV28 and TRBJ2-5, is as follows: DVKVTQSSRYLVKRTGEKVFLECVQDMDHENMFWYRQDPGLGLRLIYFSYDVKMKEKGDIPEGYSVSREKKERFSLILESASTNQTSMYLCASSWYGEKETQYFGPGTRLLVL.

This clonotype has only one observation. A single base separates this from a much larger clone, so it may be a read error. The V and J genes are TRBV7-6 and TRBJ2-1; D possibly corresponds to TRBD2 (6 bases). The CDR3 totals 15 residues. V was clipped by 1 base and J by 7 bases, with 14 bases between them. Germline CDR1 is SGHVS and CDR2 is FNYEAQ. Written as DNA, the CDR3 is TGTGCCAGCAGCTTAGAAATAGGAGGAGGGAATGAGCAGTTCTTC. This translates into CASSLEIGGGNEQFF.

The chain is built from TRBV7-6 and TRBJ2-1; D might be TRBD1 or TRBD2, each matching 6 bases. The CDR3 totals 14 residues. V was clipped by 4 bases and J by 4 bases, with 11 bases between them. CDR1 is SGHVS, CDR2 FNYEAQ, per germline. Here the CDR3 DNA reads TGTGCCAGCAGCTCCCGGAGGGGGTACAATGAGCAGTTCTTC. Protein sequence: CASSSRRGYNEQFF.